This T cell receptor beta chain emerged from a study of cytomegalovirus exposure and HLA in healthy donors. Study context: According to later analysis, the same platform produced the approximately 120 validation and approximately 630 first-cohort repertoires.

Separation from the roughly 670-subject first cohort characterized the roughly 120-subject validation cohort, to which the donors belonged. Unmatched junction bases numbered 6, after V lost 0 bases and J lost 6 bases. The CDR3 runs to 16 residues. Germline CDR1 MNHEY, CDR2 SMNVEV (reference sequence). Assay: immunoSEQ multiplex PCR; the TCRdb copy retains only in-frame clones and omits some. In the table there are about 160,000 clones, about nine tenths of which are singletons. The chain recombines TRBV27 with TRBJ2-1; TRBD1 matches 9 bases. The source of this sequence is a man aged 18 to 30 in good health and CMV-seropositive. The sequencing sample was made of PBMCs. For the CDR3, the DNA is TGTGCCAGCAGTTTATCGTTGGGACAGGGTCGCAATGAGCAGTTCTTC. It yields the protein CASSLSLGQGRNEQFF.